The entry that follows covers one T cell receptor beta chain sequence. In replicate PCRs of sorted subsets, around 200 ng DNA, about 29,000 T cell genomes, was used. The authors' processing: Filtering differed since immunoSEQ provided only junctions, with no quality scores. Measured with immunoSEQ multiplex PCR; TCRdb has only the in-frame clones, and not every one. That table supplies the V and J calls and clone size; D and trimming were determined from the DNA. The table has 1,400,000 or so clones, approximately 98.5% seen once. This CDR3 contains 16 residues. The V and J ends lost 6 bases and 6 bases, in that order; junction bases with no gene match: 10. Germline V gene sequence: CDR1 MNHEY, CDR2 SMNVEV (reference sequence). This sample stems from a study of shared clonotypes between healthy human individuals. For the study at large: Donors, aged 18 to 49, were a couple of women and a few men.

The sample was naive CD4+ T cells sorted from blood. Subset meaning: CD45RA+ positively selected. This chain joins TRBV27 and TRBJ2-1; 11 bases match TRBD1. The clonotype originates from a man aged 30 to 39 in good health. This CDR3 reads CASSRPGTGGPNEQFF. CDR3 in DNA: TGTGCCAGCAGCCGGCCGGGGACAGGGGGACCCAATGAGCAGTTCTTC.